The rows below give T cell receptor beta chains drawn from one sample of a study of blood T cell repertoires in COVID-19. The repertoire was sequenced with immunoSEQ multiplex PCR; TCRdb's copy has only in-frame clones and lacks some. This sample has a few hundred thousand clones; around 90% occur once, and the top ten carry about 1.2%. The sample consisted of peripheral blood. All receptors derive from a man aged 35 to 55 with acute or convalescent COVID-19. The CDR3 runs from the conserved cysteine through the conserved F or W.

v_gene: TRBV7-2
j_gene: TRBJ2-7
CDR3aa: CASSLVTGTNSYEQYF

v_gene: TRBV6-5
j_gene: TRBJ2-3
CDR3aa: CASGRSQTGGDTQYF

v_gene: TRBV5-1
j_gene: TRBJ2-3
CDR3aa: CASSLGGPSTDTQYF

v_gene: TRBV24-1
j_gene: TRBJ1-3
CDR3aa: CATSELLPGQGEGNTIYF

v_gene: TRBV5-1
j_gene: TRBJ2-5
CDR3aa: CASSSGALNRGRKTQYF

v_gene: TRBV28
j_gene: TRBJ2-4
CDR3aa: CASSLYSGSFDKNIQYF

v_gene: TRBV3-1/TRBV3-2
j_gene: TRBJ2-1
CDR3aa: CASSLGGLSSLNEQFF

v_gene: TRBV4-1
j_gene: TRBJ1-1
CDR3aa: CASSQDGRAENTEAFF

v_gene: TRBV6-5
j_gene: TRBJ2-1
CDR3aa: CASSYSRTGAREQFF

v_gene: TRBV12-3/TRBV12-4
j_gene: TRBJ1-5
CDR3aa: CASSPGSGQPQHF

v_gene: TRBV28
j_gene: TRBJ1-2
CDR3aa: CASKSANYGYTF

v_gene: TRBV4-3
j_gene: TRBJ1-5
CDR3aa: CASSQEQGGNQPQHF

v_gene: TRBV2
j_gene: TRBJ1-1
CDR3aa: CASRGTPLTEAFF

v_gene: TRBV27
j_gene: TRBJ1-1
CDR3aa: CASSFYMNTEAFF

v_gene: TRBV30
j_gene: TRBJ1-3
CDR3aa: CAWSVGLSGNTIYF